Presented here are 22 T cell receptor beta chains from one specimen sequenced in a study of cytomegalovirus exposure and HLA in healthy donors. This PCR relied on a set of 60 Vbeta primers and 13 Jbeta primers. Assay used: immunoSEQ multiplex PCR; TCRdb lists only in-frame clones, some missing. Among about 35,000 clones listed, 75% to 90% were seen once. The sequenced sample was PBMCs. The receptor source for this set is a male donor in good health and CMV-seronegative.

This chain uses TRBV12-5 with TRBJ2-3, with D maybe TRBD2 (6 bases). The length of the CDR3 is 16 residues. The V end was cut by 1 base, the J end by 4 bases, with 15 bases between. Germline values: CDR1 LGHNT, CDR2 FRNRAP. The CDR3 is CASGLGYGSGADTQYF. CDR3 DNA sequence: TGTGCTAGTGGTTTGGGATACGGGAGTGGAGCAGATACGCAGTATTTT.

V and J are TRBV6-5 and TRBJ1-1; 7 bases match TRBD1. The CDR3 loop spans 13 amino acids. The germline V gene encodes CDR1 MNHEY and CDR2 SVGAGI. With 5 bases clipped from V and 11 bases from J, the junction kept 11 bases outside the gene matches. The CDR3 bases are TGTGCCAGCAGTGCATTCTACAGGGGTACGGCTTTCTTT. It yields the protein CASSAFYRGTAFF.

This clone showed up just once. This CDR3 is CAWSVTGSEAFF. CDR3 in DNA: TGTGCCTGGAGTGTAACAGGCTCCGAAGCTTTCTTT. The chain links TRBV30 to TRBJ1-1, with a possible D match to TRBD1 (5 bases). This CDR3 has 12 amino acids. Trimming took 0 bases from V and 8 from J, leaving 10 bases between them. Germline V gene sequence: CDR1 GTSNPN, CDR2 SVGIG (reference sequence).

V gene TRBV2 combines with J gene TRBJ1-6, with D perhaps matching TRBD1 (5 bases). Trimming removed 1 base from V and 8 bases from J, with 18 bases in between. The CDR3 sequence is 17 residues long. Germline V gene lookup returns CDR1 SNHLY and CDR2 FYNNEI. The CDR3 bases are TGTGCCAGCAGTGAAGATAAGGCTTACAGGTCGCATTCACCCCTCCACTTT. Protein: CASSEDKAYRSHSPLHF.

This chain joins TRBV5-1 and TRBJ1-6; D may be TRBD1 (5 bases). The germline V gene encodes CDR1 SGHRS and CDR2 YFSETQ. Trimming stripped 4 bases from V and 2 bases from J, with 16 bases between. This CDR3 is 17 amino acids long. The CDR3 loop is CASSTSGKRTYNSPLHF. CDR3 DNA: TGCGCCAGCAGCACGTCAGGGAAAAGGACCTATAATTCACCCCTCCACTTT.

In nucleotides, the CDR3 is TGTGCCAGCAGCCGAGCGGGGTCCTCCTACAATGAGCAGTTCTTC. Translated, it gives CASSRAGSSYNEQFF. The rearrangement links TRBV6-1 to TRBJ2-1; 7 positions agree with TRBD2. The germline V gene has CDR1 MNHNS and CDR2 SASEGT. V was pared by 6 bases and J by 0 bases, with 5 bases of the junction left unmatched. The CDR3 sequence is 15 residues long.

The chain uses TRBV6-6 and TRBJ2-5; D not certain. V lost 0 bases and J lost 5, with 13 bases in between. The CDR3 spans 15 residues. The germline V gene has CDR1 MNHNY and CDR2 SVGAGI (reference sequence). The CDR3 is CASSYSGGLPETQYF. The CDR3 region has the DNA TGTGCCAGCAGTTACTCGGGTGGGCTCCCGGAGACCCAGTACTTC.

The gene calls are TRBV2 and TRBJ1-1; 11 bases agree with TRBD1. After removal of 9 bases from V and 1 base from J, the junction contained 1 base not matched to a gene. This CDR3 has 13 amino acids. Germline V CDR1 and CDR2: SNHLY, FYNNEI. The CDR3 DNA follows: TGTGCCAGGGGGACAGGGGGGAACACTGAAGCTTTCTTT. Translation: CARGTGGNTEAFF.

V and J are TRBV30 and TRBJ2-4; D not resolved. CDR1 is GTSNPN, CDR2 SVGIG, per germline (reference sequence). V was shortened by 2 bases and J by 6 bases, with 8 bases between the two germline ends. The CDR3 covers 12 residues. The chain's CDR3 is CAWSPEVNIQYF. CDR3 DNA sequence: TGTGCCTGGAGTCCAGAAGTAAACATTCAGTACTTC.

A single count supports this clone. The chain employs TRBV6-1 and TRBJ2-1; 11 positions agree with TRBD2. Germline CDR1 is MNHNS and CDR2 is SASEGT. Trimming cost V 1 base and J 4 bases; bases outside gene matches: 0. The CDR3 has 15 amino acids. CDR3 nucleotides: TGTGCCAGCAGTGAAGGACTAGCGGGGTACAATGAGCAGTTCTTC. This translates into CASSEGLAGYNEQFF.

The genes are TRBV2 and TRBJ2-7; 9 bases fit TRBD2. The CDR3 loop spans 18 amino acids. Trimming removed 7 bases from V and 0 bases from J; junction bases left unmatched: 16. Germline V gene lookup returns CDR1 SNHLY and CDR2 FYNNEI. CDR3 loop: CASIEGAGFSGGSYEQYF. DNA for the CDR3: TGTGCCAGCATTGAGGGGGCGGGATTTAGCGGGGGCTCCTACGAGCAGTACTTC.

This chain links TRBV5-1 with TRBJ2-3; 11 bases align to TRBD2. The CDR3 covers 16 residues. Germline V gene data show CDR1 as SGHRS and CDR2 as YFSETQ. The V segment lost 2 bases and the J segment 3 bases; nucleotides outside the gene matches: 5. CDR3 residues: CASSFSGRAGTDTQYF. The CDR3 coding sequence is TGCGCCAGCAGCTTTAGCGGGAGGGCCGGAACAGATACGCAGTATTTT.

The chain carries TRBV15 and TRBJ2-5; 12 nucleotides align to TRBD2. There are 17 residues in the CDR3. Germline CDR1 LNHNV, CDR2 YYDKDF (reference sequence). V was pared by 4 bases and J by 4 bases, with 10 bases of the junction left unmatched. The DNA for the CDR3 is TGTGCCACCAGCATTAGGGGGTCACTAGCGGGAGGAGAGACCCAGTACTTC. Its translation: CATSIRGSLAGGETQYF.

The V and J genes are TRBV15 and TRBJ2-1, with a weak D call TRBD1 (5 bases). Germline loops: CDR1 LNHNV, CDR2 YYDKDF (reference sequence). V lost 3 bases and J 8 bases, leaving 8 bases between the germline ends. The CDR3 length is 12 residues. The CDR3 nucleotides read TGTGCCACCAGCAGCAGGGAATATGAGCAGTTCTTC. Residues: CATSSREYEQFF. The full variable domain, completed using reference TRBV15 and TRBJ2-1, is DAMVIQNPRYQVTQFGKPVTLSCSQTLNHNVMYWYQQKSSQAPKLLFHYYDKDFNNEADTPDNFQSRRPNTSFCFLDIRSPGLGDTAMYLCATSSREYEQFFGPGTRLTVL.

The chain joins TRBV5-4 to TRBJ2-7, with 9 nucleotides matching TRBD2. J lost 3 bases, V lost 0 bases, and 4 bases had no gene match. The CDR3 runs to 15 residues. The germline V gene encodes CDR1 SGHNT and CDR2 YYREEE (reference sequence). The DNA of the CDR3 is TGTGCCAGCAGCTTGGCAGCGGGGGGCGTCTACGAGCAGTACTTC. This encodes CASSLAAGGVYEQYF.

The chain uses TRBV13 and TRBJ2-3, with 10 nucleotides matching TRBD1. The CDR3 has 12 amino acids. Germline CDR1 reads PRHDT; CDR2 reads FYEKMQ (reference sequence). Trimming took 5 bases from V and 10 from J; bases not matched to a gene: 3. CDR3 nucleotide sequence: TGTGCCAGCAGCGCCGACAGGGGGCCGCAGTATTTT. It encodes CASSADRGPQYF.

This clone showed up just a few times. The same CDR3 is also encoded by other DNA sequences in this sample. This sequence joins TRBV4-1 and TRBJ1-1; D uncertain. The germline CDR1 and CDR2 sequences are MGHRA and YSYEKL. V was pared by 3 bases and J by 1 base, with 6 bases between. The CDR3 length is 13 residues. CDR3 DNA: TGCGCCAGCAGCCAGGGGAGGAACACTGAAGCTTTCTTT. Amino acids: CASSQGRNTEAFF.

This clone was counted a single time. The chain couples TRBV14 to TRBJ2-5, with 8 bases identical to TRBD1. After removal of 5 bases from V and 3 bases from J, the junction contained 5 bases not matched to a gene. Germline V gene lookup returns CDR1 SGHDN and CDR2 FVKESK. The CDR3 sequence is 14 residues long. This CDR3 reads CASSSPDREETQYF. In DNA form, the CDR3 reads TGTGCCAGCAGCTCACCGGACAGGGAAGAGACCCAGTACTTC.

The chain couples TRBV9 to TRBJ2-1, with 7 bases matching TRBD2. Germline CDR1 SGDLS, CDR2 YYNGEE. The CDR3 loop spans 15 amino acids. The junction had 3 bases not matched to a gene; V was cut back by 0 bases and J by 3 bases. The CDR3 bases are TGTGCCAGCAGCGTAGAGCCTAGCGGCTACAATGAGCAGTTCTTC. The encoded protein is CASSVEPSGYNEQFF.

CDR3 protein: CASSQGGAVYGYTF. For the CDR3, the DNA is TGTGCCAGCAGCCAAGGGGGCGCGGTCTATGGCTACACCTTC. The V call is TRBV5-4, the J call TRBJ1-2; 7 bases line up with TRBD1. Germline V gives CDR1 SGHNT, CDR2 YYREEE (reference sequence). After removal of 4 bases from V and 4 bases from J, the junction contained 7 bases not matched to a gene. The CDR3 totals 14 residues.

The chain carries TRBV5-6 and TRBJ2-1, with no clear D. The CDR3 contains 14 residues. Germline V gives CDR1 SGHDT, CDR2 YYEEEE. V dropped 2 bases and J dropped 6 bases, with 12 bases sitting between them. CDR3 DNA: TGTGCCAGCAGCTTTTTGGGCCAGAGCAATGAGCAGTTCTTC. It yields the protein CASSFLGQSNEQFF.

The V call is TRBV7-9, the J call TRBJ1-5; the D gene is possibly TRBD1 (6 bases). Germline assignment: CDR1 SEHNR and CDR2 FQNEAQ (reference sequence). V was clipped by 5 bases and J by 5 bases, with 10 bases between them. The length of the CDR3 is 13 residues. CDR3: CASSAQGDQPQHF. The CDR3 nucleotides are TGTGCCAGCAGCGCACAGGGAGATCAGCCCCAGCATTTT.